This T cell receptor (beta chain) was obtained from a study of blood T cell repertoires in COVID-19. Turning to the study itself: Samples came from the United States, Italy and Spain, spanning acute and convalescent COVID-19. The analysed material was cDNA or gDNA that came from T cells, B-cell-depleted T cells, or PBMCs.

This clone came up a few times. Germline V lookup: CDR1 MDHEN, CDR2 SYDVKM. V lost 6 bases and J lost 0, with 11 bases in between. This CDR3 comprises 15 residues. Produced via immunoSEQ multiplex PCR; TCRdb's table is partial and in-frame only. Altogether some 41,000 clones are present, nearly 85% being singletons, with the ten largest covering approximately 8.4%. The chain joins TRBV28 to TRBJ1-4; D remains unclear. The sample comprised peripheral blood. The source of this sequence is an elderly man in a cohort sampled during active COVID-19. The CDR3 sequence is CASSQTGATNEKLFF. The CDR3 DNA is TGTGCCAGCAGCCAGACTGGAGCAACTAATGAAAAACTGTTTTTT. Full variable domain (missing parts from reference TRBV28 and TRBJ1-4): DVKVTQSSRYLVKRTGEKVFLECVQDMDHENMFWYRQDPGLGLRLIYFSYDVKMKEKGDIPEGYSVSREKKERFSLILESASTNQTSMYLCASSQTGATNEKLFFGSGTQLSVL.